These 24 T cell receptor beta chains came from one sample sequenced in a study of blood T cell repertoires in COVID-19. Only in-frame clones appear in the TCRdb table, and some are missing; sequencing was by immunoSEQ multiplex PCR. Of 55,000 to 70,000 clones listed, approximately 90% were seen once; the top ten hold 9.5% to 13%. Sequencing used PBMCs or T cells enriched from blood (not recorded which). The receptors were sampled from a middle-aged woman who had recovered from COVID-19.

This chain uses TRBV6-4 with TRBJ1-2; 10 positions match TRBD1. Germline trimming cut 6 bases from V and 3 bases from J; bases unmatched to any gene: 7. The CDR3 sequence is 15 residues long. Germline V gene lookup returns CDR1 MRHNA and CDR2 SNTAGT. CDR3 coding DNA: TGTGCCAGCAGACCGGGACAGGGGTCTTACTATGGCTACACCTTC. Protein: CASRPGQGSYYGYTF.

The chain couples TRBV6-4 to TRBJ2-5; TRBD1 aligns across 9 bases. J gave up 4 bases and V 6 bases, and 9 bases lay outside the gene matches. The CDR3 totals 15 residues. The germline V gene has CDR1 MRHNA and CDR2 SNTAGT. In DNA, the CDR3 is TGTGCCAGCAGCGCCGGGACAGGGAACGCAGAGACCCAGTACTTC. Translation: CASSAGTGNAETQYF.

This rearrangement joins TRBV12-3 or TRBV12-4 to TRBJ1-1, with 7 bases fitting TRBD1. The CDR3 runs to 11 residues. V dropped 5 bases and J dropped 10; count of bases not matched to a gene: 4. This chain's CDR3 is CASSPGQTAFF. Written as DNA, the CDR3 is TGTGCCAGCAGTCCGGGACAGACAGCTTTCTTT.

The CDR3 here is CASSSMTSGGLLAKNIQYF. DNA of the CDR3: TGTGCCAGCAGCTCTATGACTAGCGGGGGTTTACTAGCCAAAAACATTCAGTACTTC. The V gene is TRBV5-5, the J gene TRBJ2-4; TRBD2 matches at 12 bases. With V trimmed by 3 bases and J by 0 bases, 10 bases remained unmatched. This CDR3 has 19 amino acids. Germline V gene lookup returns CDR1 SGHKS and CDR2 YYEKEE (reference sequence).

The rearrangement joins TRBV18 to TRBJ1-3; a possible D gene is TRBD1 (6 bases). Germline lookup yields CDR1 KGHSH and CDR2 LQKENI. Trimming left V 1 base short and J 0 bases short, with 16 bases between. The CDR3 contains 18 residues. CDR3 sequence: CASSPRNGGEGSGNTIYF. CDR3 sequence (DNA): TGTGCCAGCTCACCACGGAATGGGGGCGAGGGCTCTGGAAACACCATATATTTT.

This sequence joins TRBV6-1 and TRBJ2-5; tentatively, D is TRBD2 (6 bases). The CDR3 runs to 12 residues. Trimming removed 2 bases at V and 7 bases at J, with 8 bases between. Germline assignment: CDR1 MNHNS and CDR2 SASEGT. CDR3 region: CASSEQGGTQYF. The CDR3 DNA sequence: TGTGCCAGCAGTGAACAGGGAGGGACCCAGTACTTC.

This clone was counted only a few times. The chain couples TRBV6-5 to TRBJ1-4; D remains unclear. V gave up 8 bases and J gave up 5 bases, with 12 bases separating them. The CDR3 has 13 amino acids. The germline CDR1 and CDR2 sequences are MNHEY and SVGAGI. CDR3 bases: TGTGCCAGCCGGAGGAAAGGGAATGAAAAACTGTTTTTT. It translates to CASRRKGNEKLFF.

The V call is TRBV5-1, the J call TRBJ2-6; TRBD1 agrees at 11 bases. V gave up 3 bases and J gave up 2 bases; unmatched junction bases: 4. The CDR3 runs 17 residues. The germline V gene encodes CDR1 SGHRS and CDR2 YFSETQ. The CDR3 nucleotides read TGCGCCAGCAGCTCGGGACAGGGGGTCCCTGGGGCCAACGTCCTGACTTTC. It encodes CASSSGQGVPGANVLTF.

The chain combines TRBV11-2 with TRBJ2-5, with D unclear. V lost 1 base, J lost 5 bases, and 14 bases lay in between. The CDR3 has 15 residues. Germline V gene data show CDR1 as SGHAT and CDR2 as FQNNGV. CDR3 amino acids: CASSLVLVEAETQYF. CDR3 sequence (DNA): TGTGCCAGCAGCTTAGTCCTGGTCGAGGCGGAGACCCAGTACTTC.

The rearrangement links TRBV11-1 to TRBJ1-1; no clear D gene. Germline loops: CDR1 SGHAT, CDR2 FQDESV (reference sequence). The V and J ends lost 5 bases and 4 bases respectively, with 11 bases between them. The CDR3 is 13 amino acids. CDR3 in DNA: TGTGCCAGCAGCCCCGATGGCCTCACTGAAGCTTTCTTT. This gives the protein CASSPDGLTEAFF.

In this sample, this clone turned up a few times. The chain has TRBV3-1 (or the pseudogene TRBV3-2) and TRBJ1-1; maybe TRBD1 (6 bases). The V end was cut by 1 base, the J end by 1 base, with 7 bases between. Germline CDR1 and CDR2: LGHDT and YNNKEL (reference sequence). The CDR3 is made up of 14 amino acids. DNA for the CDR3: TGTGCCAGCAGCCAAGTGGACAGGAACACTGAAGCTTTCTTT. This sequence encodes CASSQVDRNTEAFF.

The rearrangement links TRBV2 to TRBJ1-1; D is perhaps TRBD1 (5 bases). V was trimmed by 3 bases and J by 4 bases, leaving 24 bases between them. Germline lookup yields CDR1 SNHLY and CDR2 FYNNEI. The CDR3 is 18 residues long. The CDR3 DNA reads TGTGCCAGCAGTGATCAGGGTACCCCAAAGGTTTCGAGCACTGAAGCTTTCTTT. Amino acid sequence: CASSDQGTPKVSSTEAFF.

The V and J genes are TRBV24-1 and TRBJ2-2, with 9 bases that match TRBD1. Germline V lookup: CDR1 KGHDR, CDR2 SFDVKD. After removal of 4 bases from V and 8 bases from J, the junction contained 13 bases not matched to a gene. The CDR3 runs 17 residues. CDR3 in DNA: TGTGCCACCAGTGACGGGGTAATCGGACAGGGGATGGGGGAGCTGTTTTTT. Amino acids: CATSDGVIGQGMGELFF.

The rearrangement uses TRBV10-3 and TRBJ2-5, with 14 nucleotides matching TRBD2. The CDR3 loop spans 14 amino acids. After removal of 8 bases from V and 4 bases from J, the junction contained 3 bases not matched to a gene. The germline CDR1 and CDR2 sequences are ENHRY and SYGVKD. The CDR3 is CAIGLAGGPETQYF. Written as DNA, the CDR3 is TGTGCCATCGGACTAGCGGGGGGCCCAGAGACCCAGTACTTC.

The chain carries TRBV6-4 and TRBJ2-3; TRBD2 agrees at 11 bases. The CDR3 is 15 residues long. Germline V gene lookup returns CDR1 MRHNA and CDR2 SNTAGT. V dropped 7 bases and J dropped 6; count of bases not matched to a gene: 9. The CDR3 region has the DNA TGTGCCAGCAAGGATAGCGGGGGGGCCAGTGATACGCAGTATTTT. Protein: CASKDSGGASDTQYF.

The chain joins TRBV25-1 to TRBJ2-7, with D possibly matching TRBD2 (5 bases). V was trimmed by 6 bases and J by 0 bases, leaving 9 bases between them. The CDR3 runs to 13 residues. Looked up from germline, CDR1 is MGHDK and CDR2 is SYGVNS. The CDR3 bases are TGTGCCAGCAGACCGGCGGGCTCCTACGAGCAGTACTTC. This encodes CASRPAGSYEQYF.

The CDR3 DNA reads TGTGCCAGCAGTCCCATGTTAGCGGGGGCTTACAATGAGCAGTTCTTC. Translating gives CASSPMLAGAYNEQFF. This chain links TRBV9 with TRBJ2-1, with TRBD2 matching 9 bases. The length of the CDR3 is 16 residues. After removal of 5 bases from V and 4 bases from J, the junction contained 10 bases not matched to a gene. Germline loops: CDR1 SGDLS, CDR2 YYNGEE.

J is TRBJ2-7 and V is TRBV6-5, with 9 bases matching TRBD1. This CDR3 is built from 14 residues. V gave up 5 bases and J gave up 3 bases; unmatched junction bases: 5. Germline V lookup: CDR1 MNHEY, CDR2 SVGAGI. The CDR3 is CASSRGGQGYEQYF. The CDR3 DNA reads as TGTGCCAGCAGTCGTGGGGGACAGGGCTACGAGCAGTACTTC.

The J gene is TRBJ2-2, the V gene TRBV3-1 (or the pseudogene TRBV3-2); TRBD2 aligns across 7 bases. CDR1 and CDR2 (germline): LGHDT, YNNKEL (reference sequence). V dropped 1 base and J dropped 6; count of bases not matched to a gene: 2. This CDR3 comprises 14 residues. For the CDR3, the DNA is TGTGCCAGCAGCCAAGTTGCGGGGGCCGGGGAGCTGTTTTTT. Protein product: CASSQVAGAGELFF.

The chain carries TRBV11-2 and TRBJ1-4; D perhaps matches TRBD1 (6 bases). Per the germline V gene, CDR1 is SGHAT and CDR2 is FQNNGV. The CDR3 spans 15 residues. Trimming removed 5 bases at V and 9 bases at J, with 19 bases between. The CDR3, as DNA: TGTGCCAGCAGCCTACAGGGCTCGCTGGGGAAAAAACTGTTTTTT. It yields the protein CASSLQGSLGKKLFF. Filled out from reference TRBV11-2 and TRBJ1-4, the complete variable domain reads EAGVAQSPRYKIIEKRQSVAFWCNPISGHATLYWYQQILGQGPKLLIQFQNNGVVDDSQLPKDRFSAERLKGVDSTLKIQPAKLEDSAVYLCASSLQGSLGKKLFFGSGTQLSVL.

The J gene is TRBJ2-3, the V gene TRBV6-2 or TRBV6-3; 10 bases match TRBD1. The germline V gene has CDR1 MNHEY and CDR2 SVGEGT. The CDR3 has 16 amino acids. Trimming removed 4 bases from V and 3 bases from J; junction bases left unmatched: 7. DNA for the CDR3: TGTGCCAGCAGTTTCTTGGGGACAGGGGCGACAGATACGCAGTATTTT. The encoded protein is CASSFLGTGATDTQYF.

This clone came up once. V gene TRBV3-1 (or the pseudogene TRBV3-2) combines with J gene TRBJ2-3, with D perhaps TRBD1 (5 bases). The V gene's germline CDR1 is LGHDT and CDR2 YNNKEL (reference sequence). The CDR3 has 14 amino acids. Trimming pared 7 bases from V and 0 bases from J, leaving 11 bases between. The CDR3 sequence is CASKVGLSTDTQYF. CDR3 nucleotide sequence: TGTGCCAGCAAGGTGGGGCTTAGCACAGATACGCAGTATTTT.

The chain couples TRBV12-3 or TRBV12-4 to TRBJ1-2; D gene uncertain. The CDR3 contains 13 residues. Trimming shortened V by 5 bases and J by 7 bases, and 14 bases separated the two germline ends. The DNA of the CDR3 is TGTGCCAGCAGTGAAACTACCCGGTCTGGCTACACCTTC. Encoded protein: CASSETTRSGYTF.

This clone was picked up a small number of times. The chain is built from TRBV7-2 and TRBJ1-6, with 9 positions matching TRBD1. Germline CDR1 SGHTA, CDR2 FQGNSA. V gave up 3 bases and J gave up 5 bases; unmatched junction bases: 2. The CDR3 has 15 amino acids. CDR3 bases: TGTGCCAGCAGCTTCGGGACAGGGAATAATTCACCCCTCCACTTT. Amino acid sequence: CASSFGTGNNSPLHF.